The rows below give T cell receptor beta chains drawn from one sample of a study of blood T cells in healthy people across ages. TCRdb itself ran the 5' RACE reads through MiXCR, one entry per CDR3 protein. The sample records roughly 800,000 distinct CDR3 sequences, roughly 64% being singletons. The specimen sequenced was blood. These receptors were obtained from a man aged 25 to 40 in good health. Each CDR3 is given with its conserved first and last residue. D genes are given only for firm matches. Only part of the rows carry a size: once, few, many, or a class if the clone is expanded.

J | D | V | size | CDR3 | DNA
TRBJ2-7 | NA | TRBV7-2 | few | CASSLLGGAIPYEQYF | TGTGCCAGCAGCCTATTGGGGGGCGCGATCCCCTACGAGCAGTACTTC
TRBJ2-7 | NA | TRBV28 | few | CASSLGGHEQYF | TGTGCCAGCAGTTTGGGGGGCCACGAGCAGTACTTC
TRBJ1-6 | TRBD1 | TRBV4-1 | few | CASSQEGTGSRSPLHF | TGCGCCAGCAGCCAAGAGGGGACAGGGTCGAGATCACCCCTCCACTTT
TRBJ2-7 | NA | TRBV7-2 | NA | CASSLAVDRAVQYF | TGTGCCAGCAGTCTAGCGGTGGACAGGGCGGTGCAGTACTTC
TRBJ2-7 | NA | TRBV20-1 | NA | CSAPLRAQTSYEQYF | TGCAGTGCCCCATTAAGAGCCCAGACCTCCTACGAGCAGTACTTC
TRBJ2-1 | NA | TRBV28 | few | CASSPLRGGQFF | TGTGCCAGCAGTCCACTAAGGGGCGGGCAGTTCTTC
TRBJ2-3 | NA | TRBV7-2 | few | CASRPGTSTDTQYF | TGTGCCAGCAGGCCCGGGACTTCCACAGATACGCAGTATTTT
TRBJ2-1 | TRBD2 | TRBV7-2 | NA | CASSSKGANQRGGWDEQFF | TGTGCCAGCAGCTCAAAGGGCGCGAATCAGCGGGGGGGCTGGGATGAGCAGTTCTTC
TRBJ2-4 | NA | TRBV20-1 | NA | CSARVGSENIQYF | TGCAGTGCTAGAGTAGGGAGTGAAAACATTCAGTACTTC
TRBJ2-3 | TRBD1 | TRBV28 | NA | CARRQTGTFPDTQYF | TGTGCCCGCAGACAGACAGGGACATTCCCAGATACGCAGTATTTT
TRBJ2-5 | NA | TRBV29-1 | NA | CSARTGGQETQYF | TGCAGCGCTAGGACTGGAGGGCAAGAGACCCAGTACTTC
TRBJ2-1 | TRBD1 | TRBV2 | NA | CAITTGEVLNEQFF | TGTGCCATTACGACAGGGGAGGTTCTCAATGAGCAGTTCTTC
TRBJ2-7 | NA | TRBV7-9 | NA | CASSWGVASYEQYF | TGTGCCAGCAGCTGGGGGGTTGCCTCCTACGAGCAGTACTTC
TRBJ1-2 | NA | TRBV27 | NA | CASSLFGNRVGGYTF | TGTGCCAGCAGTTTATTTGGGAATCGCGTGGGTGGCTACACCTTC
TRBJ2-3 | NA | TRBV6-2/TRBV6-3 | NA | CASSYYSTSTDTQYF | TGTGCCAGCAGTTACTACAGTACTAGCACAGATACGCAGTATTTT
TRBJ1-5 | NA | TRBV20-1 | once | CSARVRDGSNQPQHF | TGCAGTGCTAGAGTAAGGGACGGTAGCAATCAGCCCCAGCATTTT
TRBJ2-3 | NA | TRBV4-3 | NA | CASSQVLQGSRTDTQYF | TGCGCCAGCAGCCAAGTTCTACAGGGCTCCCGCACAGATACGCAGTATTTT
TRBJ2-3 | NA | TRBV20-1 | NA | CSAAAPSTDTQYF | TGCAGTGCTGCGGCCCCTAGCACAGATACGCAGTATTTT
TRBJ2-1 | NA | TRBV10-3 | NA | CAIRQRENNEQFF | TGTGCCATCAGGCAGAGAGAAAACAATGAGCAGTTCTTC
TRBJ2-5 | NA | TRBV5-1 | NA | CASSWRETQYF | TGCGCCAGCAGCTGGAGGGAGACCCAGTACTTC
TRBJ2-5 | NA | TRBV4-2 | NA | CASSSYPGLSKETQYF | TGTGCCAGCAGCTCCTACCCTGGACTGTCCAAAGAGACCCAGTACTTC
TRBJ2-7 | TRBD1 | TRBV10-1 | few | CASRGTSGTGSSEQYF | TGCGCCAGCAGAGGAACCTCGGGGACAGGGTCTTCTGAGCAGTACTTC
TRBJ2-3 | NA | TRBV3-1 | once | CASRGLGTQYF | TGTGCCAGCAGGGGGTTAGGTACGCAGTATTTT
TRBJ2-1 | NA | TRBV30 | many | CAWGLNEQFF | TGTGCCTGGGGGTTAAATGAGCAGTTCTTC
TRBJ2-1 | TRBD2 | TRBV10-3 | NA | CAIRDSGGSYNEQFF | TGTGCCATCAGAGATAGCGGGGGTTCTTACAATGAGCAGTTCTTC
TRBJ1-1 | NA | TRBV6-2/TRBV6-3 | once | CASSPLGTTEAFF | TGTGCCAGCAGTCCCCTCGGGACCACTGAAGCTTTCTTT
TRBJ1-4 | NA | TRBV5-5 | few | CASSLAPEGSEKLFF | TGTGCCAGCAGCTTGGCGCCGGAGGGTTCTGAAAAACTGTTTTTT
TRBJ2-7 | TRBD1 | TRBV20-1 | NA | CSARDPDRSSYEQYF | TGCAGTGCTAGAGACCCGGACAGGAGCTCCTACGAGCAGTACTTC
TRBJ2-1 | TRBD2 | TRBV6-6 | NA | CASSYRRENNEQFF | TGTGCCAGCAGTTACCGGCGGGAGAACAATGAGCAGTTCTTC
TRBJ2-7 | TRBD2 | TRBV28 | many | CASGGSYEQYF | TGTGCCAGCGGCGGGAGCTACGAGCAGTACTTC
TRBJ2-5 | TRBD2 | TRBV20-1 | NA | CSARDLVREGRVETQYF | TGCAGTGCTAGAGATCTTGTACGGGAGGGCCGAGTGGAGACCCAGTACTTC
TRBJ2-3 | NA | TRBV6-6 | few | CASSLSDTSTDTQYF | TGTGCCAGCAGCCTCTCGGACACTAGCACAGATACGCAGTATTTT
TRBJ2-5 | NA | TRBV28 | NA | CASSLWRRTGQETQYF | TGTGCCAGCAGTTTATGGCGGAGGACGGGACAAGAGACCCAGTACTTC
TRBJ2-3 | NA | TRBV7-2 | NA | CASSLVGWNTQYF | TGTGCCAGCAGCTTAGTGGGATGGAATACGCAGTATTTT
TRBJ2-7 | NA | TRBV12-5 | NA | CASGITGNYEQYF | TGTGCTAGTGGCATAACAGGGAACTACGAGCAGTACTTC
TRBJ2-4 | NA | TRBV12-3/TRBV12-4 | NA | CASSLALGFGRNIQYF | TGTGCCAGCAGTTTAGCGCTAGGTTTCGGTAGAAACATTCAGTACTTC
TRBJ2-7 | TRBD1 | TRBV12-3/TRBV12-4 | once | CASTIFGTVNYEQYF | TGTGCCAGCACCATATTTGGGACAGTAAACTACGAGCAGTACTTC
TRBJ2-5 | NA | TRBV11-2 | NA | CASNHFRCQVQFYQETQYF | TGTGCCAGCAACCACTTCCGCTGTCAAGTCCAGTTCTACCAAGAGACCCAGTACTTC
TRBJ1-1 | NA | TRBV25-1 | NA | CASSLSDSNPRNTEAFF | TGTGCCAGCAGCTTGAGTGATAGTAATCCACGGAACACTGAAGCTTTCTTT
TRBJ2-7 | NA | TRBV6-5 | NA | CASNGNSYEQYF | TGTGCCAGCAACGGAAACTCCTACGAGCAGTACTTC